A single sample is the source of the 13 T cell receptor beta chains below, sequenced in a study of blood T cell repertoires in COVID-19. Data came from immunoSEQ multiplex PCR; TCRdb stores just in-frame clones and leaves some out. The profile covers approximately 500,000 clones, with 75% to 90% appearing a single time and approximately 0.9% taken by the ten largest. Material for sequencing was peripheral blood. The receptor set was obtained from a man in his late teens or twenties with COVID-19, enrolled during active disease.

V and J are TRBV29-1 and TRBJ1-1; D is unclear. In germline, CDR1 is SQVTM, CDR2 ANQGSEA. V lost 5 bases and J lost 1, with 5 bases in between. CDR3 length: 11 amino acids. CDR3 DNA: TGCAGCGTTAGAGAGAACACTGAAGCTTTCTTT. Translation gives CSVRENTEAFF. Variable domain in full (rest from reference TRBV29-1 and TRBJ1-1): SAVISQKPSRDICQRGTSLTIQCQVDSQVTMMFWYRQQPGQSLTLIATANQGSEATYESGFVIDKFPISRPNLTFSTLTVSNMSPEDSSIYLCSVRENTEAFFGQGTRLTVV.

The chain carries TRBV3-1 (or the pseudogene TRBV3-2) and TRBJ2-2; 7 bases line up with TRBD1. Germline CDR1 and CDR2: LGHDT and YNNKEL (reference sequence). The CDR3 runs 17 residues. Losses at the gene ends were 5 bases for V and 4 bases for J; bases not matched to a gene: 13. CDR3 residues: CASSYRPNRGPTGELFF. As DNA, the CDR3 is TGTGCCAGCAGCTATAGACCCAACAGGGGACCCACCGGGGAGCTGTTTTTT.

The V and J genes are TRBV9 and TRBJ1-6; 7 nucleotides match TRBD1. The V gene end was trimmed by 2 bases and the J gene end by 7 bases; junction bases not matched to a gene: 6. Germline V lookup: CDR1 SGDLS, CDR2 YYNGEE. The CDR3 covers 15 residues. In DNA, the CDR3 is TGTGCCAGCAGCGTGTCGACAGGGCGGAATTCACCCCTCCACTTT. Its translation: CASSVSTGRNSPLHF.

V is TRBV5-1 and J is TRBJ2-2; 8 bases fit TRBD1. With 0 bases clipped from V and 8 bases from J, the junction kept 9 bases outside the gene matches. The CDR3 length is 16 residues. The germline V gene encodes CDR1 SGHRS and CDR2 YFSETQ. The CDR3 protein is CASSLGGQGTTGELFF. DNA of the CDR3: TGCGCCAGCAGCTTGGGAGGACAGGGAACCACTGGGGAGCTGTTTTTT.

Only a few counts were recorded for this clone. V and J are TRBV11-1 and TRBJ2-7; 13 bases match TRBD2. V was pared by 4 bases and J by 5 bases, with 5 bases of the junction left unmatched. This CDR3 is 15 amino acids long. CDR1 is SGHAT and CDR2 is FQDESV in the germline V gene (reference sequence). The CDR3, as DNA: TGTGCCAGCAGCTCGCAGGGACTAGCGGGAAACGAGCAGTACTTC. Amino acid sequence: CASSSQGLAGNEQYF.

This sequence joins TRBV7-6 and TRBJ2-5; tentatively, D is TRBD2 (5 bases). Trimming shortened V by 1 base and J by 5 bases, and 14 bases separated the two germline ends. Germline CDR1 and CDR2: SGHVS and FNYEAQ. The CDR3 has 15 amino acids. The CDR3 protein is CASSLVPPGMETQYF. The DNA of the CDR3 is TGTGCCAGCAGCTTAGTACCTCCGGGGATGGAGACCCAGTACTTC.

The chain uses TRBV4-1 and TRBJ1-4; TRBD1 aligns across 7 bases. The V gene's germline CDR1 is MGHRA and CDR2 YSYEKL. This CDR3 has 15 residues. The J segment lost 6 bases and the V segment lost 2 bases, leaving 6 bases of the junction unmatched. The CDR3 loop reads CASSQTDREDEKLFF. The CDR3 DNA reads TGCGCCAGCAGCCAAACTGACAGGGAGGATGAAAAACTGTTTTTT.

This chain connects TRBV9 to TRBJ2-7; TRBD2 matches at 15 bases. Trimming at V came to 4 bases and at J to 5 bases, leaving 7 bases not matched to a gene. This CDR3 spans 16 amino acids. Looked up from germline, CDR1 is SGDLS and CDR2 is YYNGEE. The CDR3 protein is CASSPGLAGGVHEQYF. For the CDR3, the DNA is TGTGCCAGCAGCCCGGGACTAGCGGGAGGAGTCCACGAGCAGTACTTC.

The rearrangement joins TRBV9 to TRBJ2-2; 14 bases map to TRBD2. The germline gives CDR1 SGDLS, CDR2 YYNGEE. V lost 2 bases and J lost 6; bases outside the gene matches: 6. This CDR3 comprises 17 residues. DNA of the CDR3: TGTGCCAGCAGCGTCCAGGGGACTAGCGGGAGTTCCGGGGAGCTGTTTTTT. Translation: CASSVQGTSGSSGELFF.

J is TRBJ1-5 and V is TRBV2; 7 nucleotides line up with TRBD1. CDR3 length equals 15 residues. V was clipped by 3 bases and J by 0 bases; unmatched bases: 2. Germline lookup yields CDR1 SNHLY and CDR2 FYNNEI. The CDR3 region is CASSEGQFSNQPQHF. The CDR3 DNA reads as TGTGCCAGCAGTGAGGGACAGTTTAGCAATCAGCCCCAGCATTTT.

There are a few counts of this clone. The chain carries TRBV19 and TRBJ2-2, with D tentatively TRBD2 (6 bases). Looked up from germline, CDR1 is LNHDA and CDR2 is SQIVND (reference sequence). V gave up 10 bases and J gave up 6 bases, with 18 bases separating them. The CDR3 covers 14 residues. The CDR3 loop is CATLSRRGAGELFF. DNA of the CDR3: TGTGCCACTCTGAGTAGGAGGGGCGCCGGGGAGCTGTTTTTT.

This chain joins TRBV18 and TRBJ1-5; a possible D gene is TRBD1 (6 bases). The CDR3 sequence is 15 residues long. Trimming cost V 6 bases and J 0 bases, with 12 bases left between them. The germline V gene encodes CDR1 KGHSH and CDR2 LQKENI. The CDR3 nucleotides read TGTGCCAGCTCCCACGGACAGTATAGCAATCAGCCCCAGCATTTT. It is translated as CASSHGQYSNQPQHF.

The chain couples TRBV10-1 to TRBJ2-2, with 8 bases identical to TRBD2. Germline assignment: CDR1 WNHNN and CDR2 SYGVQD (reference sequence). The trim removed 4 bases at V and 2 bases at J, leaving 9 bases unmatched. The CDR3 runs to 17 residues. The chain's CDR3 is CASSGESGRGNTGELFF. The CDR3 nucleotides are TGCGCCAGCAGTGGGGAGAGCGGGAGAGGAAACACCGGGGAGCTGTTTTTT.